One sample yielded the 9 T cell receptor beta chains listed below, sequenced in a study of T cells expressing NK-cell markers (dated by TCRdb to 2018 to 2021). The method was 5' RACE. Sequencing took place on an Illumina HiSeq 2000. TCRdb reprocessed the public reads and reports one entry per CDR3 protein sequence, without DNA. The sample's table covers 350,000 to 400,000 distinct CDR3 sequences. About 10% of the sample belongs to the ten largest clones. Source material: blood T cells: a sorted CD56 or NKG2C T cell subset, CD4+ or CD8+ T cells, or bulk PBMC T cells (not recorded which). The source of these receptors is a woman aged 45 to 65 in good health. Donor details come from another sample of the same person, matched by shared clones.

CDR3 sequence reads: CAVRQGAEAFF. The chain couples TRBV30 to TRBJ1-1; without DNA, the TCRdb call of TRBD1 cannot be checked. In germline, CDR1 is GTSNPN, CDR2 SVGIG (reference sequence). The CDR3 is 11 residues long.

This chain uses TRBV24-1 with TRBJ2-3; as DNA is missing, the TRBD2 call by TCRdb cannot be tested. The CDR3 length is 18 residues. Germline V gene lookup returns CDR1 KGHDR and CDR2 SFDVKD. The CDR3 sequence is CATSEPRTSGGRTDTQYF.

This chain connects TRBV4-1 to TRBJ2-3; TCRdb proposes TRBD1, but this gene call is untestable without DNA. The CDR3 has 18 amino acids. Germline V gene sequence: CDR1 MGHRA, CDR2 YSYEKL. CDR3 residues: CASSQEPKGGGVTDTQYF.

The V and J genes are TRBV29-1 and TRBJ2-5. Per the germline V gene, CDR1 is SQVTM and CDR2 is ANQGSEA. The CDR3 has 13 amino acids. CDR3 loop: CSVDKLLGETQYF.

The chain combines TRBV4-1 with TRBJ2-1; the TRBD1 assignment by TCRdb is unverifiable without DNA. The CDR3 runs 15 residues. Per the germline V gene, CDR1 is MGHRA and CDR2 is YSYEKL. The CDR3 reads CASRGGLASLNEQFF.

The chain recombines TRBV5-1 with TRBJ2-3; TCRdb proposes TRBD1, but this gene call is untestable without DNA. The V gene's germline CDR1 is SGHRS and CDR2 YFSETQ. This CDR3 is 15 amino acids long. The CDR3 sequence: CASSFTAGSPDTQYF. The whole variable domain, filled in from reference TRBV5-1 and TRBJ2-3, reads KAGVTQTPRYLIKTRGQQVTLSCSPISGHRSVSWYQQTPGQGLQFLFEYFSETQRNKGNFPGRFSGRQFSNSRSEMNVSTLELGDSALYLCASSFTAGSPDTQYFGPGTRLTVL.

Here the CDR3 reads CASSGLGGQGGEQFF. This chain links TRBV25-1 with TRBJ2-1; the TCRdb call, TRBD2, lacks DNA for checking. The CDR3 has 15 residues. Germline values: CDR1 MGHDK, CDR2 SYGVNS.

The chain carries TRBV12-3 or TRBV12-4 and TRBJ1-2; TCRdb selects TRBD1, and the lack of DNA leaves this call unchecked. The CDR3 is 14 amino acids. Here the CDR3 reads CASRSGDGTLGYTF.

The rearrangement links TRBV5-1 to TRBJ1-1; TCRdb gives TRBD1 as the D gene, but with no DNA this cannot be confirmed. CDR1 and CDR2 from the germline V gene are SGHRS and YFSETQ. CDR3 length: 11 residues. The CDR3 here is CASSHQGSAFF.